Each of the 28 T cell receptor beta chains below was sequenced from the same sample in a study of shared clonotypes between healthy human individuals. Only in-frame clones appear in the TCRdb table, and some are missing; sequencing was by immunoSEQ multiplex PCR. The table has 2 million to 2.5 million clones, roughly 93% seen once. The sequenced material came from naive CD4+ T cells from PBMCs. The subset denotes: CD45RA+ positively selected. The source is a man aged 18-30 years in good health. Some clones in this sample may be carry-over from other donors' samples.

The chain has TRBV27 and TRBJ2-2; possible D gene TRBD1, 6 bases. This CDR3 has 15 residues. Germline V gene data show CDR1 as MNHEY and CDR2 as SMNVEV (reference sequence). V gave up 8 bases and J gave up 0 bases, with 13 bases separating them. The CDR3 sequence: CASRRDTANTGELFF. The DNA for the CDR3 is TGTGCCAGCCGACGGGACACCGCGAACACCGGGGAGCTGTTTTTT.

The V call is TRBV5-4, the J call TRBJ1-2, with 9 bases aligning to TRBD1. The CDR3 has 14 amino acids. Germline V gives CDR1 SGHNT, CDR2 YYREEE (reference sequence). V lost 4 bases and J lost 6; bases outside the gene matches: 7. The CDR3 protein is CASSGGQGRHGYTF. As DNA, the CDR3 is TGTGCCAGCAGCGGGGGACAGGGACGGCATGGCTACACCTTC.

The chain uses TRBV5-1 and TRBJ1-1, with TRBD1 matching over 7 bases. Trimming removed 1 base from V and 5 bases from J; junction bases left unmatched: 8. This CDR3 has 15 amino acids. Germline loops: CDR1 SGHRS, CDR2 YFSETQ. The CDR3 here is CASSLWAGGGTEAFF. The CDR3, as DNA: TGCGCCAGCAGCTTGTGGGCAGGGGGAGGAACTGAAGCTTTCTTT.

The chain uses TRBV9 and TRBJ2-1; 7 bases are a match to TRBD2. Germline values: CDR1 SGDLS, CDR2 YYNGEE. The CDR3 sequence is 15 residues long. The trim removed 1 base at V and 9 bases at J, leaving 10 bases unmatched. The CDR3 sequence is CASSVQSGGAGEQFF. CDR3 nucleotides: TGTGCCAGCAGCGTACAGTCGGGAGGTGCTGGTGAGCAGTTCTTC.

The chain combines TRBV19 with TRBJ1-2; 7 bases fit TRBD1. Germline-derived CDR1 and CDR2 are LNHDA and SQIVND (reference sequence). CDR3 size: 16 residues. V dropped 6 bases and J dropped 8; count of bases not matched to a gene: 18. The CDR3 region has the DNA TGTGCCAGTAGGGGATACCGGGACAGCACTTATGCCGGCTACACCTTC. Protein: CASRGYRDSTYAGYTF.

The genes are TRBV25-1 and TRBJ2-1; 14 bases align to TRBD2. V shed 3 bases and J 12 bases; nucleotides not matched to a gene: 7. Germline assignment: CDR1 MGHDK and CDR2 SYGVNS. The CDR3 has 15 residues. CDR3 sequence (DNA): TGTGCCAGCAGTGAGGGGACTAGCGGGAGCAGGGTGCAGTTCTTC. Translating gives CASSEGTSGSRVQFF.

This clone appeared a single time. The chain is built from TRBV27 and TRBJ2-1; D not certain. The V gene lost 0 bases and the J gene lost 0 bases, with 6 bases spanning the gap. Germline V gene sequence: CDR1 MNHEY, CDR2 SMNVEV (reference sequence). This CDR3 is 15 amino acids long. The CDR3 coding sequence is TGTGCCAGCAGTTTATCAGCGAGCTCCTACAATGAGCAGTTCTTC. Protein product: CASSLSASSYNEQFF.

On this clone: Other DNA sequences from this sample encode an identical CDR3 as well. The chain joins TRBV28 to TRBJ1-5; perhaps TRBD1 as D (6 bases). Trimming pared 6 bases from V and 4 bases from J, leaving 7 bases between. CDR1 MDHEN and CDR2 SYDVKM come from the germline V gene. The CDR3 contains 12 residues. The CDR3 DNA sequence: TGTGCCAGCAGCCAGGGGAATCAGCCCCAGCATTTT. This codes for CASSQGNQPQHF.

This chain connects TRBV25-1 to TRBJ1-1; 9 bases are shared with TRBD1. Germline CDR1 and CDR2: MGHDK and SYGVNS. This CDR3 comprises 13 residues. Trimming took 4 bases from V and 9 from J; bases not matched to a gene: 6. CDR3 nucleotide sequence: TGTGCCAGCAGTGTACAGGGGGCCACCAAAGCTTTCTTT. Translated: CASSVQGATKAFF.

V is TRBV7-3 and J is TRBJ2-7, with 9 positions matching TRBD1. The J segment lost 1 base and the V segment lost 5 bases, leaving 6 bases of the junction unmatched. Germline V CDR1 and CDR2: SGHTA, FQGTGA. This CDR3 is built from 15 residues. CDR3 region: CASSPGTGTSYEQYF. The DNA of the CDR3 is TGTGCCAGCAGCCCCGGGACAGGGACTTCCTACGAGCAGTACTTC.

The chain joins TRBV28 to TRBJ1-1, with TRBD1 matching over 10 bases. Trimming cost V 4 bases and J 2 bases; bases outside gene matches: 4. This CDR3 contains 15 residues. Germline V gives CDR1 MDHEN, CDR2 SYDVKM. CDR3 nucleotides: TGTGCCAGCAGTTACTGGACAGGGGGTAACACTGAAGCTTTCTTT. It translates to CASSYWTGGNTEAFF.

The genes are TRBV25-1 and TRBJ1-1; TRBD1 is a possible D gene (6 bases). This CDR3 spans 13 amino acids. Germline lookup yields CDR1 MGHDK and CDR2 SYGVNS. Trimming left V 6 bases short and J 4 bases short, with 12 bases between. CDR3 sequence: CASRTVGGTEAFF. The CDR3 DNA follows: TGTGCCAGCAGGACCGTAGGGGGCACTGAAGCTTTCTTT.

The count of this clone is one. The genes are TRBV19 and TRBJ2-5, with 13 bases fitting TRBD2. Germline V gene lookup returns CDR1 LNHDA and CDR2 SQIVND (reference sequence). V was pared by 5 bases and J by 2 bases, with 8 bases of the junction left unmatched. The CDR3 spans 17 residues. The DNA of the CDR3 is TGTGCCAGTAGTCGGACTAGCGGGAGAGGGTCTCAAGAGACCCAGTACTTC. Encoded protein: CASSRTSGRGSQETQYF.

The chain has TRBV18 and TRBJ1-1; D uncertain. The germline gives CDR1 KGHSH, CDR2 LQKENI. V was shortened by 0 bases and J by 0 bases, with 17 bases between the two germline ends. The CDR3 runs to 18 residues. The CDR3 reads CASSPPNFVNRMNTEAFF. CDR3 sequence (DNA): TGTGCCAGCTCACCACCGAATTTTGTTAATCGCATGAACACTGAAGCTTTCTTT.

The V and J genes are TRBV5-1 and TRBJ2-7; no firm D call. The CDR3 consists of 14 residues. Germline V CDR1 and CDR2: SGHRS, YFSETQ. Trimming stripped 1 base from V and 0 bases from J, with 8 bases between. CDR3 sequence: CASSLSAVSYEQYF. DNA of the CDR3: TGCGCCAGCAGCTTGTCGGCAGTCTCCTACGAGCAGTACTTC.

The genes are TRBV6-5 and TRBJ1-5; D not certain. Per the germline V gene, CDR1 is MNHEY and CDR2 is SVGAGI. The germline V and J ends were trimmed by 2 bases and 7 bases, with 12 bases remaining between them. The CDR3 has 14 amino acids. Here the CDR3 DNA reads TGTGCCAGCAGTTACAACCAGAGGATCCAGCCCCAGCATTTT. This encodes CASSYNQRIQPQHF.

This chain uses TRBV9 with TRBJ2-3, with a possible D match to TRBD1 (6 bases). The V gene lost 4 bases and the J gene lost 5 bases, with 11 bases spanning the gap. CDR3 size: 13 residues. The germline V gene encodes CDR1 SGDLS and CDR2 YYNGEE. The CDR3: CASSPDSRDTQYF. In DNA, the CDR3 is TGTGCCAGCAGCCCGGACAGTCGAGATACGCAGTATTTT.

This clone was counted a single time. The genes are TRBV27 and TRBJ1-2, with TRBD1 as a possible D gene (5 bases). The V end lost 5 bases, the J end lost 5 bases, and 15 bases lay between the germline ends. The CDR3 length is 14 residues. CDR1 MNHEY and CDR2 SMNVEV come from the germline V gene (reference sequence). CDR3 region: CASSLNGGKYGYTF. The CDR3 DNA is TGTGCCAGCAGTCTTAACGGGGGAAAGTATGGCTACACCTTC.

As for this clone: One end of the junction fails to match germline, which may point to a read error. V gene TRBV5-1 combines with J gene TRBJ2-2; a possible D gene is TRBD1 (6 bases). The CDR3 sequence is 15 residues long. In germline, CDR1 is SGHRS, CDR2 YFSETQ. The CDR3 loop is CASSVGQGNPGELFF. CDR3 nucleotides: TGCGCCAGCAGCGTGGGCCAGGGGAACCCCGGGGAGCTGTTTTTT.

As regards this clone: Other DNA sequences in this specimen translate into the identical CDR3. The chain joins TRBV29-1 to TRBJ2-3; possible D gene TRBD2, 6 bases. The V and J ends lost 4 bases and 1 base respectively, with 6 bases between them. The CDR3 is 12 residues long. Germline CDR1 SQVTM, CDR2 ANQGSEA. The DNA for the CDR3 is TGCAGCGTTGCGGGGGGCACAGATACGCAGTATTTT. It specifies CSVAGGTDTQYF.

The CDR3 DNA reads TGTGCCTGGAGTTCTTGGACAGGGTACCACGAGCAGTACTTC. Protein: CAWSSWTGYHEQYF. The chain joins TRBV30 to TRBJ2-7, with 8 nucleotides matching TRBD1. The CDR3 is 14 amino acids. Germline CDR1 GTSNPN, CDR2 SVGIG (reference sequence). V gave up 2 bases and J gave up 5 bases; unmatched junction bases: 8.

The chain has TRBV18 and TRBJ2-5; D possibly corresponds to TRBD2 (6 bases). V lost 6 bases and J lost 7, with 18 bases in between. This CDR3 spans 14 amino acids. Germline CDR1 is KGHSH and CDR2 is LQKENI. The CDR3 DNA follows: TGTGCCAGCTCCGCGAACGAACCGGAGGGGACCCAGTACTTC. It is translated as CASSANEPEGTQYF.

The chain uses TRBV5-6 and TRBJ2-1; D remains ambiguous. The germline CDR1 and CDR2 sequences are SGHDT and YYEEEE. The CDR3 runs 15 residues. V shed 4 bases and J shed 4 bases, with 15 bases lying between them. CDR3 region: CASSPEPTQYNEQFF. Here the CDR3 DNA reads TGTGCCAGCAGCCCGGAACCTACGCAATACAATGAGCAGTTCTTC.

The chain links TRBV5-5 to TRBJ1-1, with D unresolved. The V and J ends lost 2 bases and 10 bases respectively, with 15 bases between them. Germline V lookup: CDR1 SGHKS, CDR2 YYEKEE (reference sequence). The CDR3 has 13 residues. The CDR3 nucleotides read TGTGCCAGCAGCTTTCCCCGGGTGGAGGGAGCTTTCTTT. The encoded protein is CASSFPRVEGAFF.

The chain links TRBV19 to TRBJ1-5; D possibly corresponds to TRBD1 (5 bases). Germline V CDR1 and CDR2: LNHDA, SQIVND (reference sequence). V lost 4 bases, J lost 3 bases, and 10 bases lay in between. This CDR3 contains 14 residues. CDR3 loop: CASSTRGDNQPQHF. In nucleotides, the CDR3 is TGTGCCAGTAGTACCCGGGGGGACAATCAGCCCCAGCATTTT.

The chain carries TRBV4-2 and TRBJ1-5, with unresolved D. V lost 1 base, J lost 5 bases, and 6 bases lay in between. Per the germline V gene, CDR1 is LGHNA and CDR2 is YNFKEQ. CDR3 length: 13 residues. CDR3 region: CASSQVRDQPQHF. The DNA of the CDR3 is TGTGCCAGCAGCCAAGTACGGGATCAGCCCCAGCATTTT.

CDR3 in DNA: TGTGCCAGCAGTTACTCGCTAGCGGAGAGCACAGATACGCAGTATTTT. This gives the protein CASSYSLAESTDTQYF. The chain recombines TRBV6-5 with TRBJ2-3; 7 nucleotides align to TRBD2. Germline V CDR1 and CDR2: MNHEY, SVGAGI. After removal of 0 bases from V and 0 bases from J, the junction contained 3 bases not matched to a gene. The CDR3 consists of 16 residues.

The chain employs TRBV21-1 and TRBJ2-7. TRBV21-1 has pseudogene status. The CDR3 sequence is 11 residues long. The CDR3 nucleotides are TGTGCCAGCACCAACCGACACGAGCAGTACTTC. It codes for CASTNRHEQYF.